The present TCR beta chain was sequenced within a study of blood T cell repertoires in COVID-19. Study information: Sample material is recorded as cDNA or gDNA derived from T cells, B-cell-depleted T cells, or PBMCs.

Residents of about two dozen US areas, aged roughly 18 to 90 years, made up the participants. Someone with COVID-19 had been met by exposed participants within 2 weeks before study entry. The length of the CDR3 is 14 residues. The trim removed 3 bases at V and 7 bases at J, leaving 4 bases unmatched. Germline-derived CDR1 and CDR2 are SGHDN and FVKESK. How the authors handled the data: Reference gene primer amplification yielded estimated nucleated cell counts. Generated by immunoSEQ multiplex PCR, the TCRdb table keeps only in-frame clones and is missing some. The V and J calls and clone size are taken from that table; D and trimming were inferred from the DNA. The sample consists of a few hundred thousand clones, 80% to 95% of them appearing once.

This receptor was obtained from a middle-aged woman who had been exposed to COVID-19. Sequenced material: PBMCs or T cells enriched from blood (not recorded which). This chain connects TRBV14 to TRBJ1-2, with TRBD1 matching over 11 bases. Here the CDR3 reads CASSHGTGGFGYTF. The CDR3 nucleotides read TGTGCCAGCAGCCACGGGACAGGGGGTTTTGGCTACACCTTC.